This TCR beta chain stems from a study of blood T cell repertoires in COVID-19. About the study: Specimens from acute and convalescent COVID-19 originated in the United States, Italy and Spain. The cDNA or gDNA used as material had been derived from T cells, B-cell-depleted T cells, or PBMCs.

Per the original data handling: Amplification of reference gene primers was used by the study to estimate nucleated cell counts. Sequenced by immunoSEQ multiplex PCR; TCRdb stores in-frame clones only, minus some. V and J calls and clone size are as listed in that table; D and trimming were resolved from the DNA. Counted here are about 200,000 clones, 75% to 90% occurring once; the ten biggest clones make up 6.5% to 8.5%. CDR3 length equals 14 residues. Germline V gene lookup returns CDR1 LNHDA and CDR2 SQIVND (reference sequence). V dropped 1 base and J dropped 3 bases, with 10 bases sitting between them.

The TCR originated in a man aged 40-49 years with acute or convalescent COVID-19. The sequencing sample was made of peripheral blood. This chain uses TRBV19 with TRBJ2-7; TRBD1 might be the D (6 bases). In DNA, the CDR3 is TGTGCCAGTAGTATAGTTCAGGGGAGCTACGAGCAGTACTTC. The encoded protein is CASSIVQGSYEQYF.